The next 3 T cell receptor beta chains were all read from a single sample in a study of blood T cell repertoires in COVID-19. Only in-frame clones appear in the TCRdb table, and some are missing; sequencing was by immunoSEQ multiplex PCR. The sample consists of 50,000 to 80,000 clones, 75% to 95% of them appearing once. The sample consisted of peripheral blood. The receptor source for this set is a woman over 75 with active COVID-19.

This chain joins TRBV15 and TRBJ2-1; a weak D match, TRBD1 (6 bases). The germline CDR1 and CDR2 sequences are LNHNV and YYDKDF (reference sequence). This CDR3 comprises 13 residues. Trimming stripped 3 bases from V and 5 bases from J, with 8 bases between. The CDR3, as DNA: TGTGCCACCAGCAGTAGGACAGACAATGAGCAGTTCTTC. It is translated as CATSSRTDNEQFF. Looking up the rest from reference TRBV15 and TRBJ2-1 gives the full variable domain: DAMVIQNPRYQVTQFGKPVTLSCSQTLNHNVMYWYQQKSSQAPKLLFHYYDKDFNNEADTPDNFQSRRPNTSFCFLDIRSPGLGDTAMYLCATSSRTDNEQFFGPGTRLTVL.

V gene TRBV19 combines with J gene TRBJ2-7; TRBD1 matches 9 bases. Trimming removed 3 bases from V and 3 bases from J; junction bases left unmatched: 6. CDR1 is LNHDA, CDR2 SQIVND, per germline (reference sequence). The CDR3 extends over 15 amino acids. The CDR3 DNA reads as TGTGCCAGTAGTATCGAAGGGGACAGGGTCTACGAGCAGTACTTC. Translation: CASSIEGDRVYEQYF. Drawing the rest from reference TRBV19 and TRBJ2-7, the complete variable domain is DGGITQSPKYLFRKEGQNVTLSCEQNLNHDAMYWYRQDPGQGLRLIYYSQIVNDFQKGDIAEGYSVSREKKESFPLTVTSAQKNPTAFYLCASSIEGDRVYEQYFGPGTRLTVT.

V and J are TRBV11-2 and TRBJ2-5, with D maybe TRBD1 (6 bases). The V end lost 2 bases, the J end lost 0 bases, and 16 bases lay between the germline ends. Per germline, CDR1 SGHAT and CDR2 FQNNGV. The CDR3 extends over 17 amino acids. DNA for the CDR3: TGTGCCAGCAGCTTATCCCTAGGGGGACCGCACCAAGAGACCCAGTACTTC. Translated: CASSLSLGGPHQETQYF.